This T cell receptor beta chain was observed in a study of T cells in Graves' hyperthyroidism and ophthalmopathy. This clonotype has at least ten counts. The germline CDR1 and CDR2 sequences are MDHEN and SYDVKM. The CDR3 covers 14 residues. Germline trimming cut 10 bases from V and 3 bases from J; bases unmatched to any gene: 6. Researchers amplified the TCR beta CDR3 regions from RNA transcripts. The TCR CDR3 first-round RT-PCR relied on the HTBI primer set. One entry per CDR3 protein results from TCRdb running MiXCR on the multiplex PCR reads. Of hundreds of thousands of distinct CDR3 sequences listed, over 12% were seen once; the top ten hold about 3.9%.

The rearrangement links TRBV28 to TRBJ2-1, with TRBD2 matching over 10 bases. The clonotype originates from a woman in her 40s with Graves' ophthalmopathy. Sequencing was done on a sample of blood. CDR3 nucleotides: TGTGCCACTTTTAGCGGGAGGCTCTACAATGAGCAGTTCTTC. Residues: CATFSGRLYNEQFF.